A single sample gave rise to the 5 T cell receptor beta chains below, sequenced in a study of T-cell reconstitution after alpha-beta-depleted transplantation in children. Preparing the TCRbeta library involved the use of unique molecular identifiers. MiXCR, applied by TCRdb to the PCR reads, yields one record per CDR3 protein. The data hold a few hundred thousand distinct CDR3 sequences, with about a tenth observed a single time. The sample in question was PBMCs, obtained before TCRalphabeta/CD19-depleted stem cell transplant. All receptors come from a child under two years old with acute myeloid leukemia, due to receive a stem cell transplant.

V gene TRBV19 combines with J gene TRBJ2-7; TRBD2 matches 8 bases. Germline V gene sequence: CDR1 LNHDA, CDR2 SQIVND (reference sequence). V lost 3 bases, J lost 1 base, and 5 bases stayed unmatched. This CDR3 is built from 15 residues. CDR3 nucleotide sequence: TGTGCCAGTAGTATCCGGGGGGGTGGGTCCTACGAGCAGTACTTC. Residues: CASSIRGGGSYEQYF.

As concerns this clonotype: The germline gene is not matched at one end of the junction; a read error may be the cause. The rearrangement links TRBV12-3 or TRBV12-4 to TRBJ2-3; D ambiguous. The CDR3 extends over 12 amino acids. The chain's CDR3 is CTSSFLTDTQYF. The CDR3 DNA reads as TGTACCAGCAGTTTCCTCACAGATACACAGTATTTT.

This clonotype was observed at least ten times. CDR3 DNA sequence: TGTGCCAGCAGTGCTCTCGACAGGTTGGAGACCCAGTACTTC. It codes for CASSALDRLETQYF. The rearrangement links TRBV12-3 or TRBV12-4 to TRBJ2-5, with a possible D match to TRBD1 (6 bases). V was cut by 5 bases and J by 5 bases, with 15 bases left in between. The CDR3 consists of 14 residues.

This clonotype was seen at least ten times. The V call is TRBV5-1, the J call TRBJ2-7, with a tentative D call TRBD1 (6 bases). Germline CDR1 reads SGHRS; CDR2 reads YFSETQ. The V gene lost 5 bases and the J gene lost 3 bases, with 12 bases spanning the gap. This CDR3 spans 13 amino acids. CDR3 nucleotides: TGCGCCAGCAGTAGAGGACAGTTCTACGAGCAGTACTTC. This gives the protein CASSRGQFYEQYF.

This clonotype has a count of ten or more. This rearrangement joins TRBV5-1 to TRBJ1-6, with unresolved D. The germline V and J ends were trimmed by 4 bases and 4 bases, with 9 bases remaining between them. CDR1 is SGHRS, CDR2 YFSETQ, per germline. The CDR3 loop spans 14 amino acids. CDR3 sequence: CASSPYQYNSPLHF. In DNA form, the CDR3 reads TGCGCCAGCAGCCCTTATCAGTATAATTCACCCCTCCACTTT.